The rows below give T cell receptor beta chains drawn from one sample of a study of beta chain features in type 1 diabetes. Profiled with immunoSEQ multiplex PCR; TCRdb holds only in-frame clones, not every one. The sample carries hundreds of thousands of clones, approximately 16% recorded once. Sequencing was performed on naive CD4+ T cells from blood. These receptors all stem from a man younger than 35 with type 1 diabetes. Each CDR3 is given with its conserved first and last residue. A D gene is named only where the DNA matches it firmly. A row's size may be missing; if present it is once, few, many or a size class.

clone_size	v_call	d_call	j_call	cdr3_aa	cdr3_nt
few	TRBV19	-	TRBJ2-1	CASSMAPSRVTYNEQFF	TGTGCCAGTAGTATGGCTCCCTCCAGGGTAACCTACAATGAGCAGTTCTTC
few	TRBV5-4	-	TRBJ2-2	CASSFRIEGAGELFF	TGTGCCAGCAGCTTCAGGATCGAGGGCGCCGGGGAGCTGTTTTTT
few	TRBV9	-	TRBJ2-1	CASSVAIAANEQFF	TGTGCCAGCAGCGTAGCTATAGCGGCCAATGAGCAGTTCTTC
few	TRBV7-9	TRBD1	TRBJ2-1	CASSNRGDTYNNEQFF	TGTGCCAGCAGCAACAGGGGGGATACTTACAATAATGAGCAGTTCTTC
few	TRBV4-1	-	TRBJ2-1	CASSQLIVEKQFF	TGCGCCAGCAGCCAATTAATCGTTGAGAAGCAGTTCTTC
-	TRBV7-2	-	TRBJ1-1	CASSLGVALNTEAFF	TGTGCCAGCAGCCTGGGAGTGGCCCTAAACACTGAAGCTTTCTTT
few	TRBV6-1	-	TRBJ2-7	CAIEGVSYEQYF	TGTGCCATCGAGGGAGTCTCCTACGAGCAGTACTTC
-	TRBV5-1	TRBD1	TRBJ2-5	CASSTGGETQYF	TGCGCCAGCTCGACAGGGGGTGAGACCCAGTACTTC
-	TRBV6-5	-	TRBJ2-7	CASRAEGVGSYEQYF	TGTGCCAGCAGGGCTGAGGGCGTCGGCTCCTACGAGCAGTACTTC
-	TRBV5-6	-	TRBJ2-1	CASSLVVDEQFF	TGTGCCAGCAGCTTGGTCGTCGATGAGCAGTTCTTC
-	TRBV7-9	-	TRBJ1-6	CASSLGAEVINSPLHF	TGTGCCAGCAGCCTAGGGGCCGAAGTTATAAATTCACCCCTCCACTTT
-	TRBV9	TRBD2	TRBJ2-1	CASSVGGGRVNEQFF	TGTGCCAGCAGCGTAGGTGGCGGGAGGGTCAATGAGCAGTTCTTC
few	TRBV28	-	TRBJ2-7	CASGTGTYEQYF	TGTGCCAGCGGAACAGGAACCTACGAGCAGTACTTC
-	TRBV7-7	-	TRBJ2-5	CASSSLGGETQYF	TGTGCCAGCAGCTCTCTCGGGGGTGAGACCCAGTACTTC
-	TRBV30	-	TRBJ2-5	CAWNTHRALQETQYF	TGTGCCTGGAATACACACAGGGCCCTCCAAGAGACCCAGTACTTC
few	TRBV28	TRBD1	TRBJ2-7	CASNSRGHEQYF	TGTGCCAGCAACTCAAGGGGGCACGAGCAGTACTTC